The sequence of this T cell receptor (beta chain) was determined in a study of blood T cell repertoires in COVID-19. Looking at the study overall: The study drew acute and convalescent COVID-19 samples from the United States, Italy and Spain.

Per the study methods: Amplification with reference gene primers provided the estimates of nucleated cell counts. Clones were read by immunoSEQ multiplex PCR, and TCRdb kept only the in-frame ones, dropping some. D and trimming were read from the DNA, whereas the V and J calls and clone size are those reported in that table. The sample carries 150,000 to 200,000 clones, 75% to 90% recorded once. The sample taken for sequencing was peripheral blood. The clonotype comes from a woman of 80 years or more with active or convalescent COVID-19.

CDR3 residues: CASSRQGSPTEAFF. CDR3 in DNA: TGTGCCAGCAGCCGACAGGGGTCCCCCACTGAAGCTTTCTTT. The rearrangement joins TRBV9 to TRBJ1-1; 8 bases agree with TRBD1. V lost 4 bases and J lost 4; bases outside the gene matches: 6. The CDR3 is 14 amino acids. Germline V gene lookup returns CDR1 SGDLS and CDR2 YYNGEE. The entire variable domain, with the rest obtained from reference TRBV9 and TRBJ1-1, is as follows: DSGVTQTPKHLITATGQRVTLRCSPRSGDLSVYWYQQSLDQGLQFLIQYYNGEERAKGNILERFSAQQFPDLHSELNLSSLELGDSALYFCASSRQGSPTEAFFGQGTRLTVV.